These 14 T cell receptor beta chains came from one sample sequenced in a study of blood T cells in healthy people across ages. Combining a sample-barcoded 5' primer with a J-beta primer mix, a second PCR ran for roughly 7 to 11 cycles. TCRdb re-called the 5' RACE reads through MiXCR, storing one row per CDR3 protein. The sample gives about 970,000 distinct CDR3 sequences, 51% of which show up once; about 22% is in the top ten. The specimen sequenced was blood. The source of these receptors is a woman in her sixties in good health.

V and J are TRBV5-6 and TRBJ2-7; possibly TRBD1 for D (5 bases). Trimming stripped 8 bases from V and 3 bases from J, with 24 bases between. This CDR3 spans 16 amino acids. The V gene's germline CDR1 is SGHDT and CDR2 YYEEEE. CDR3 in DNA: TGTGCCAGTTACCTCTTGGGGCGGAGCCAGATCTACGAGCAGTACTTC. It is translated as CASYLLGRSQIYEQYF.

Remarks on this clonotype: The junction differs from germline at one of its ends, possibly a read error. The J gene is TRBJ2-7, the V gene TRBV5-1; D not resolved. This CDR3 comprises 14 residues. Germline V gene lookup returns CDR1 SGHRS and CDR2 YFSETQ. The CDR3: CASSLVGKSYGQYF. As DNA, the CDR3 is TGCGCCAGCAGCTTGGTAGGAAAGTCCTACGGGCAGTACTTC.

This chain connects TRBV4-1 to TRBJ1-2; 12 bases are a match to TRBD1. The germline V gene encodes CDR1 MGHRA and CDR2 YSYEKL. Losses at the gene ends were 6 bases for V and 9 bases for J; bases not matched to a gene: 8. The CDR3 extends over 14 amino acids. The CDR3 DNA reads TGCGCCAGCAGGCCAACAGGGACAGGGGGCAGCTACACCTTC. This sequence encodes CASRPTGTGGSYTF.

The chain carries TRBV20-1 and TRBJ1-2; D is undetermined. CDR3 length: 9 amino acids. Germline CDR1 reads DFQATT; CDR2 reads SNEGSKA (reference sequence). Trimming cost V 4 bases and J 11 bases, with 8 bases left between them. The CDR3 region is CSAKRTYTF. CDR3 in DNA: TGCAGTGCTAAGCGAACATACACCTTC.

The genes are TRBV12-3 or TRBV12-4 and TRBJ2-5, with a possible D match to TRBD2 (6 bases). V was clipped by 2 bases and J by 1 base, with 17 bases between them. The CDR3 covers 17 residues. CDR3 sequence (DNA): TGTGCCAGCAGTTTACACCCTCCGGGACTTGGCCAAGAGACCCAGTACTTC. Protein product: CASSLHPPGLGQETQYF.

The CDR3 reads CASSPDRGRSNEQFF. Here the CDR3 DNA reads TGTGCCAGCAGCCCCGACAGGGGGCGAAGCAATGAGCAGTTCTTC. V is TRBV7-2 and J is TRBJ2-1; 10 bases fit TRBD1. The CDR3 sequence is 15 residues long. Looked up from germline, CDR1 is SGHTA and CDR2 is FQGNSA. J lost 6 bases, V lost 5 bases, and 7 bases had no gene match.

As to this clonotype: This could be a read error, since a much larger clone is one nucleotide away. The CDR3: CASSPETGGSDSSTDTQYF. The DNA of the CDR3 is TGTGCCAGCAGTCCAGAGACTGGCGGAAGCGATTCTAGCACAGATACGCAGTATTTT. This rearrangement joins TRBV12-3 or TRBV12-4 to TRBJ2-3, with D unclear. V lost 5 bases, J lost 0 bases, and 24 bases lay in between. CDR3 size: 19 residues.

The rearrangement uses TRBV27 and TRBJ1-2; D possibly corresponds to TRBD1 (5 bases). This CDR3 region has 13 residues. Germline CDR1 MNHEY, CDR2 SMNVEV (reference sequence). With 5 bases removed from V and 7 bases from J, the gap between germline ends came to 14 bases. DNA of the CDR3: TGTGCCAGCAGTCCTCTCCTAGGGGCTGGCTACACCTTC. This encodes CASSPLLGAGYTF.

The rearrangement links TRBV29-1 to TRBJ2-3; no definite D call. This CDR3 region has 13 residues. Trimming pared 7 bases from V and 4 bases from J, leaving 15 bases between. Per germline, CDR1 SQVTM and CDR2 ANQGSEA. CDR3 in DNA: TGCAGCGCCCGGACGGTAGCCGCAGATACGCAGTATTTT. Protein sequence: CSARTVAADTQYF.

There are many counts of this clonotype. The chain uses TRBV10-3 and TRBJ2-5, with 10 bases lining up with TRBD1. This CDR3 comprises 14 residues. Germline trimming cut 8 bases from V and 5 bases from J; bases unmatched to any gene: 8. CDR1 is ENHRY, CDR2 SYGVKD, per germline. CDR3 in DNA: TGTGCCATCTCCAAAGACAGGGGGCCTGAGACCCAGTACTTC. Translated: CAISKDRGPETQYF.

This clonotype was seen a few times. The genes are TRBV9 and TRBJ2-3; TRBD1 is a possible D gene (6 bases). Trimming took off 5 bases at V and 3 bases at J, with 16 bases between the two ends. This CDR3 is built from 15 residues. From germline, CDR1 is SGDLS and CDR2 YYNGEE. In nucleotides, the CDR3 is TGTGCCAGCAGTCTGGACAGTGGGGTTACAGATACGCAGTATTTT. It is translated as CASSLDSGVTDTQYF.

This chain connects TRBV3-1 to TRBJ1-4; D is unresolved. Germline V lookup: CDR1 LGHDT, CDR2 YNNKEL (reference sequence). V was clipped by 4 bases and J by 6 bases, with 15 bases between them. The CDR3 has 15 residues. This CDR3 reads CASSPRSGGHEKLFF. DNA of the CDR3: TGTGCCAGCAGCCCTCGGTCCGGAGGTCATGAAAAACTGTTTTTT. Looking up the rest from reference TRBV3-1 and TRBJ1-4 gives the full variable domain: DTAVSQTPKYLVTQMGNDKSIKCEQNLGHDTMYWYKQDSKKFLKIMFSYNNKELIINETVPNRFSPKSPDKAHLNLHINSLELGDSAVYFCASSPRSGGHEKLFFGSGTQLSVL.

The chain employs TRBV7-2 and TRBJ2-1, with D perhaps TRBD1 or TRBD2 (6 bases each). V was trimmed by 10 bases and J by 7 bases, leaving 17 bases between them. Germline CDR1 is SGHTA and CDR2 is FQGNSA. The CDR3 is 13 amino acids. This chain's CDR3 is CAISGGGQNEQFF. DNA for the CDR3: TGTGCCATCTCCGGGGGAGGACAGAATGAGCAGTTCTTC.

This chain links TRBV6-2 or TRBV6-3 with TRBJ2-5, with D possibly matching TRBD2 (6 bases). The V end was cut by 3 bases, the J end by 4 bases, with 15 bases between. The CDR3 covers 15 residues. Germline lookup yields CDR1 MNHEY and CDR2 SVGEGT. Written as DNA, the CDR3 is TGTGCCAGCAGTTATCGTGGCGGGACCCCAGAGACCCAGTACTTC. It translates to CASSYRGGTPETQYF.